The clone carrying this TCR beta chain was counted only a few times. Its cognate antigen is unknown. The data were obtained in a study of human T cells and chemical hapten exposure. Sample time point: pre-sensitization, week 0. As to treatment: therapeutic diphenylcyclopropenone sensitization with weekly scalp DPC. TCRdb passed the RACE reads through MiXCR, listing each CDR3 protein once. The sample holds 250,000 to 300,000 distinct CDR3 sequences, roughly 7.7% seen once. Findings and limits, study-wide: Alopecia in the donors means their immune response may deviate from healthy people's.

This CDR3 is 16 amino acids long. The V segment lost 2 bases and the J segment 4 bases; nucleotides outside the gene matches: 5. The germline CDR1 and CDR2 sequences are ENHRY and SYGVKD. V usage is TRBV10-3 and J usage is TRBJ1-6, with 7 bases fitting TRBD1. Sequencing used whole blood, obtained in connection with sensitization to the hapten diphenylcyclopropenone (DPC). The sequence came from a man younger than 35 with alopecia areata. Some clones in this sample may be carry-over from other donors' samples. CDR3 nucleotides: TGTGCCATCAGTGAGCCCCAGACAGGGTATAATTCACCCCTCCACTTT. Protein sequence: CAISEPQTGYNSPLHF.